The rows below give T cell receptor beta chains drawn from one sample of a study of PD-1 blockade in classical Hodgkin lymphoma. Profiling relied on immunoSEQ multiplex PCR, and the TCRdb table lists in-frame clones only, not all of them. The table includes 15,000 to 20,000 clones, more than 75% detected once. This material consisted of peripheral blood mononuclear cells (PBMCs), taken before the fourth cycle of nivolumab. The origin of the receptors is a human donor with classical Hodgkin lymphoma. CDR3s include the opening cysteine and the closing phenylalanine or tryptophan. Fields, in order: clone size, J gene, D gene, V gene, CDR3 protein, CDR3 DNA. A D gene is named only where the DNA matches it firmly. For some rows the clone size is stated as once, few or many, or as a class when expanded; others skip it.

>.|TRBJ1-1|TRBD1|TRBV19
CASSISTGGEAFF
TGTGCCAGTAGTATTTCGACAGGGGGTGAAGCTTTCTTT
>.|TRBJ2-1|TRBD2|TRBV4-3
CASSQEGLAGAGSYNEQFF
TGCGCCAGCAGCCAAGAAGGACTAGCGGGAGCAGGTTCCTACAATGAGCAGTTCTTC
>.|TRBJ2-7|.|TRBV10-3
CAIAGRPSYEQYF
TGTGCCATCGCCGGGAGACCCTCCTACGAGCAGTACTTC
>.|TRBJ2-1|TRBD1|TRBV5-6
CASSLGQGVLSSYNEQFF
TGTGCCAGCAGCTTGGGACAGGGGGTTTTGAGCTCCTACAATGAGCAGTTCTTC
>.|TRBJ1-5|.|TRBV6-5
CASSYSRQFNQPQHF
TGTGCCAGCAGTTACTCCCGACAGTTTAATCAGCCCCAGCATTTT
>.|TRBJ2-1|TRBD2|TRBV27
CASRLAGSHEQFF
TGTGCCTCCAGACTAGCGGGATCACATGAGCAGTTCTTC
>.|TRBJ1-1|TRBD1|TRBV7-9
CASSLADRGTEAFF
TGTGCCAGCAGCTTAGCCGACAGGGGCACTGAAGCTTTCTTT
>.|TRBJ1-4|.|TRBV10-3
CAIGTAGNLNEKLFF
TGTGCCATCGGGACCGCGGGCAACCTCAATGAAAAACTGTTTTTT
>few|TRBJ2-1|.|TRBV10-3
CAISDRPYNEQFF
TGTGCCATTTCCGACAGACCCTACAATGAGCAGTTCTTC
>.|TRBJ1-1|.|TRBV6-5
CASSYSGGSEAFF
TGTGCCAGCAGTTACTCTGGCGGGTCTGAAGCTTTCTTT
>.|TRBJ2-1|TRBD2|TRBV29-1
CSVEGRGSGRLAYNEQFF
TGCAGCGTTGAAGGCAGGGGTAGCGGGAGGCTTGCCTACAATGAGCAGTTCTTC
>.|TRBJ2-1|TRBD1|TRBV10-3
CAISGGQGVEQFF
TGTGCCATCAGTGGGGGACAGGGGGTTGAGCAGTTCTTC
>.|TRBJ2-7|.|TRBV7-8
CASSLEDAYEQYF
TGTGCCAGCAGCTTGGAAGATGCCTACGAGCAGTACTTC
>.|TRBJ2-7|.|TRBV28
CASSLLTNPLYEQYF
TGTGCCAGCAGTTTATTGACTAATCCGCTCTACGAGCAGTACTTC
>.|TRBJ2-1|TRBD1|TRBV29-1
CSVETDRGNEQFF
TGCAGCGTTGAGACGGACAGGGGGAATGAGCAGTTCTTC
>medium-sized|TRBJ1-1|TRBD1|TRBV19
CASSIRGQGNTEAFF
TGTGCCAGTAGTATTCGAGGACAGGGGAACACTGAAGCTTTCTTT
>.|TRBJ2-1|.|TRBV30
CAWSVQLLNEQFF
TGTGCCTGGAGTGTACAACTTCTCAATGAGCAGTTCTTC
>.|TRBJ2-2|.|TRBV19
CASRGATTAGELFF
TGTGCCAGCCGGGGGGCAACAACTGCCGGGGAGCTGTTTTTT
>few|TRBJ1-2|TRBD1|TRBV18
CASSPGTGDYGYTF
TGTGCCAGCTCTCCCGGGACAGGGGACTATGGCTACACCTTC
>.|TRBJ1-2|.|TRBV19
CASVSALANYGYTF
TGTGCCAGCGTCTCGGCGCTGGCTAACTATGGCTACACCTTC
>.|TRBJ2-7|.|TRBV28
CASSLWKGGVYEQYF
TGTGCCAGCAGTTTATGGAAAGGCGGAGTCTACGAGCAGTACTTC
>.|TRBJ1-5|TRBD1|TRBV28
CASSSPGQGANQPQHF
TGTGCCAGCAGTTCACCGGGACAGGGGGCCAATCAGCCCCAGCATTTT
>.|TRBJ1-5|.|TRBV28
CAITRGPRQPQHF
TGTGCCATCACCCGGGGACCGCGACAGCCCCAGCATTTT
>.|TRBJ2-3|.|TRBV7-6
CASSLGPAGLTDTQYF
TGTGCCAGCAGCCTGGGACCGGCGGGGCTCACAGATACGCAGTATTTT
>medium-sized|TRBJ2-2|.|TRBV10-3
CAIENTGELFF
TGTGCCATCGAAAACACCGGGGAGCTGTTTTTT
>.|TRBJ1-1|.|TRBV7-2
CASSFSGKNTEAFF
TGTGCCAGCAGCTTCTCAGGAAAGAACACTGAAGCTTTCTTT
>medium-sized|TRBJ2-1|.|TRBV29-1
CSVNSPSSYNEQFF
TGCAGCGTTAACAGCCCTAGCTCCTACAATGAGCAGTTCTTC
>.|TRBJ2-3|.|TRBV9
CASTVRDSTDTQYF
TGTGCCAGCACCGTCCGGGACAGCACAGATACGCAGTATTTT
>.|TRBJ2-1|.|TRBV6-6
CASKTGSSYNEQFF
TGTGCCAGCAAGACGGGGAGCTCCTACAATGAGCAGTTCTTC
>.|TRBJ1-3|TRBD1|TRBV6-1
CASNRGQGNTIYF
TGTGCCAGCAACAGGGGGCAAGGAAACACCATATATTTT
>.|TRBJ2-5|.|TRBV19
CASSIRSIGHTQETQYF
TGTGCCAGTAGTATTAGGTCTATCGGACATACCCAAGAGACCCAGTACTTC
>.|TRBJ1-6|.|TRBV27
CASSLGLGNSPLHF
TGTGCCAGCAGTTTGGGTCTTGGTAATTCACCCCTCCACTTT
>.|TRBJ2-3|TRBD2|TRBV5-1
CASSLAGGYTDTQYF
TGCGCCAGCAGCTTGGCCGGGGGGTACACAGATACGCAGTATTTT
>.|TRBJ2-5|TRBD1|TRBV7-9
CASSLFVGQGAHEQYF
TGTGCCAGCAGCTTATTTGTAGGACAGGGGGCGCATGAGCAGTACTTC
>.|TRBJ2-3|.|TRBV12-5
CASDPAQQHTDTQYF
TGTGCTAGTGACCCGGCCCAACAGCACACAGATACGCAGTATTTT
>medium-sized|TRBJ1-5|.|TRBV19
CASTERQGNQPQHF
TGTGCCAGCACGGAGAGACAGGGCAATCAGCCCCAGCATTTT
>.|TRBJ2-7|.|TRBV28
CASSFPYGNHYEQYF
TGTGCCAGCAGTTTCCCCTACGGGAACCACTACGAGCAGTACTTC
>once|TRBJ1-1|.|TRBV11-2
CASSFGAPNTEAFF
TGTGCCAGCAGCTTTGGGGCACCGAACACTGAAGCTTTCTTT
>.|TRBJ1-2|.|TRBV5-1
CASSPEGRGPLAFRYTF
TGCGCCAGCAGCCCGGAGGGTCGGGGGCCCCTAGCCTTTCGCTACACCTTC
>once|TRBJ1-2|.|TRBV19
CASSIYTGSPNYGYTF
TGTGCCAGTAGTATCTACACAGGCAGCCCTAACTATGGCTACACCTTC
>.|TRBJ2-3|TRBD2|TRBV7-2
CASSLIAGATDTQYF
TGTGCCAGCAGCTTAATAGCGGGGGCTACAGATACGCAGTATTTT
>.|TRBJ1-6|.|TRBV6-5
CASSQDTSYNSPLHF
TGTGCCAGCAGTCAGGACACCTCCTATAATTCACCCCTCCACTTT
>once|TRBJ2-3|.|TRBV4-3
CASSRGPSVPDTQYF
TGCGCCAGCAGCCGAGGGCCTAGTGTTCCAGATACGCAGTATTTT
>once|TRBJ1-1|.|TRBV29-1
CSVDGHFF
TGCAGCGTCGACGGGCATTTCTTT
>.|TRBJ2-4|TRBD2|TRBV9
CASSVGLAGAQNIQYF
TGTGCCAGCAGCGTAGGGCTAGCGGGAGCCCAAAACATTCAGTACTTC
>.|TRBJ1-1|.|TRBV5-1
CASSLSPMNTEAFF
TGCGCCAGCAGCTTGAGTCCGATGAACACTGAAGCTTTCTTT
>few|TRBJ2-5|.|TRBV5-1
CASSLVAMGETQYF
TGCGCCAGCAGCTTGGTAGCCATGGGGGAGACCCAGTACTTC
>.|TRBJ2-7|.|TRBV6-5
CASSYSSLVSSYEQYF
TGTGCCAGCAGTTACTCATCGTTGGTGAGCTCCTACGAGCAGTACTTC
>few|TRBJ2-1|.|TRBV6-5
CASSYWGRPYNEQFF
TGTGCCAGCAGTTACTGGGGGAGGCCTTACAATGAGCAGTTCTTC
>.|TRBJ2-6|TRBD2|TRBV2
CASSPGALAGAGANVLTF
TGTGCCAGCAGTCCGGGGGCCCTAGCGGGAGCTGGGGCCAACGTCCTGACTTTC
>.|TRBJ2-6|.|TRBV7-2
CASSFVAGPGGAGANVLTF
TGTGCCAGCAGCTTTGTCGCCGGGCCCGGGGGTGCTGGGGCCAACGTCCTGACTTTC
>.|TRBJ2-3|.|TRBV30
CAWGGTDTQYF
TGTGCCTGGGGGGGCACAGATACGCAGTATTTT